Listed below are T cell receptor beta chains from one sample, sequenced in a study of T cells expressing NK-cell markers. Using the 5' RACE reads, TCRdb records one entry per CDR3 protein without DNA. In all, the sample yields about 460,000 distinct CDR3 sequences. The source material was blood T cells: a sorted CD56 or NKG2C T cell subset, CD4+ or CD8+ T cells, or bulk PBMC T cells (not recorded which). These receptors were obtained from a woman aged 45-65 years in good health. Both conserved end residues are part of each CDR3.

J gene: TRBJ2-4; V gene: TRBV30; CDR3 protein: CAWSAGQRNIQYF
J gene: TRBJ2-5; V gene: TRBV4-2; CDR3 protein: CASSQPGLASQETQYF
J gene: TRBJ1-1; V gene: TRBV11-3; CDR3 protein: CASSPMGTGGYTEAFF
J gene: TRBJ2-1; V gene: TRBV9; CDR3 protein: CASSVAAGGAYDEQFF
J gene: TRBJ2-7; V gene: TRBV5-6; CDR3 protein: CASSLRFSSGRYYEQYF
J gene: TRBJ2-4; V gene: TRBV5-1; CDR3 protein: CASSLDAGRPGLAKNIQYF
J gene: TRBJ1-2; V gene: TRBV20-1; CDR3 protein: CSAEGDREDGYTF
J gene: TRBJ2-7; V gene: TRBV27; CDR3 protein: CASRKDFTSPYEQYF
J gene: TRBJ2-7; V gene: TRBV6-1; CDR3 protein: CASRGFGGSSYEQYF
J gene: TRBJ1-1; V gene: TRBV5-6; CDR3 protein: CASSLVPGGSNTEAFF
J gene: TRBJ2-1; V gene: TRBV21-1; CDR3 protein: CASSYVTGRVLYNEQFF
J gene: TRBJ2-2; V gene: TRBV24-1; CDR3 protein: CATSDPEGSVSTGELFF
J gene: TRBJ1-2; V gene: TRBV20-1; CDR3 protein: CSARDDGINVYGYTF
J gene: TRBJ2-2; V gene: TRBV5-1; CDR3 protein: CASSPGTSEKTGELFF
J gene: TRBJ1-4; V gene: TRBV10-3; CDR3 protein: CAISGTGRTEKLFF
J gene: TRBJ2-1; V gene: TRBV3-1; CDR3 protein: CASSHQGRFDNEQFF
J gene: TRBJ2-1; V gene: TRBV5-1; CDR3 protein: CASSFRWDNEQFF
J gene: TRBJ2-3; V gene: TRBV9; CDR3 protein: CASSVLSGRRTDTQYF
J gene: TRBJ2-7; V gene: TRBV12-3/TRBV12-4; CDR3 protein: CASGRGTGSYEQYF
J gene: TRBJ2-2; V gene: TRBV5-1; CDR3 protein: CASSFLRGPTGELFF
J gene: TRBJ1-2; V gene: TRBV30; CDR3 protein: CAWSMGIYGYTF
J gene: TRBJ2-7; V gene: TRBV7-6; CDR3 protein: CASSFMSGEQYF